One and the same sample provided the 20 T cell receptor beta chains below, sequenced in a study of blood T cells in healthy people across ages. Primed by a sample-barcoded 5' primer and a J-beta primer mix, a second PCR proceeded for 7 to 11 cycles. MiXCR was run by TCRdb on the 5' RACE reads, yielding one entry per CDR3 protein. The top ten clones hold around 9.6% of a sample with 900,000 to 950,000 distinct CDR3 sequences, about 28% of them seen once. The same sample was also studied in work on T cells of mothers and their children.

Sequenced input: blood. The receptors derive from a middle-aged woman in good health.

V gene TRBV6-2 or TRBV6-3 combines with J gene TRBJ2-1; a weak D match, TRBD2 (6 bases). The CDR3 is 16 amino acids. Trimming removed 1 base at V and 5 bases at J, with 15 bases between. The V gene's germline CDR1 is MNHEY and CDR2 SVGEGT. As DNA, the CDR3 is TGTGCCAGCAGTTACTTAGCGGAACCCCCCAACAATGAGCAGTTCTTC. This translates into CASSYLAEPPNNEQFF.

The chain employs TRBV6-5 and TRBJ2-7; 7 nucleotides align to TRBD1. The CDR3 is made up of 14 amino acids. The V gene end was trimmed by 5 bases and the J gene end by 0 bases; junction bases not matched to a gene: 4. Germline CDR1 is MNHEY and CDR2 is SVGAGI. The CDR3 coding sequence is TGTGCCAGCAGTAAACAGGGGCCCTCCTACGAGCAGTACTTC. Encoded protein: CASSKQGPSYEQYF.

The rearrangement uses TRBV9 and TRBJ2-7; possible D gene TRBD1, 5 bases. This CDR3 has 14 residues. Germline CDR1 SGDLS, CDR2 YYNGEE. The V end lost 2 bases, the J end lost 6 bases, and 15 bases lay between the germline ends. The CDR3 sequence: CASSVMAGSGEQYF. CDR3 bases: TGTGCCAGCAGCGTGATGGCAGGGTCCGGCGAGCAGTACTTC.

This clonotype was recorded many times. The chain recombines TRBV7-3 with TRBJ2-1; 8 positions agree with TRBD1. The length of the CDR3 is 16 residues. With V trimmed by 5 bases and J by 3 bases, 9 bases remained unmatched. Looked up from germline, CDR1 is SGHTA and CDR2 is FQGTGA. This CDR3 reads CASSDQGARGYNEQFF. The CDR3 DNA sequence: TGTGCCAGCAGCGACCAGGGGGCGCGGGGCTACAATGAGCAGTTCTTC.

V and J are TRBV5-1 and TRBJ1-1, with 10 bases matching TRBD1. Per germline, CDR1 SGHRS and CDR2 YFSETQ. This CDR3 has 14 residues. Unmatched junction bases numbered 7, after V lost 7 bases and J lost 4 bases. Written as DNA, the CDR3 is TGCGCCAGCGGGCAAAGGACAGGGGGCACTGAAGCTTTCTTT. It codes for CASGQRTGGTEAFF.

This chain joins TRBV5-1 and TRBJ2-5, with TRBD2 matching over 8 bases. With 4 bases clipped from V and 5 bases from J, the junction kept 10 bases outside the gene matches. The CDR3 spans 15 residues. CDR1 is SGHRS, CDR2 YFSETQ, per germline. CDR3 nucleotide sequence: TGCGCCAGCAGCCGCCCGGGACTAGGGCATGAGACCCAGTACTTC. Its translation is CASSRPGLGHETQYF.

A few counts support this clonotype. The chain employs TRBV5-1 and TRBJ2-1; D may correspond to TRBD1 or TRBD2 (6 bases each). CDR3 length: 16 residues. V was cut by 0 bases and J by 0 bases, with 10 bases left in between. CDR1 is SGHRS, CDR2 YFSETQ, per germline. The CDR3 nucleotides are TGCGCCAGCAGCTTGGTGGGGGGCGTCTCCTACAATGAGCAGTTCTTC. This translates into CASSLVGGVSYNEQFF.

Of note for this clonotype: A read error is possible here, since a much larger clone lies one base away. The chain links TRBV9 to TRBJ2-7; D is perhaps TRBD1 (5 bases). With 2 bases removed from V and 10 bases from J, the gap between germline ends came to 22 bases. Germline CDR1 and CDR2: SGDLS and YYNGEE. CDR3 length equals 15 residues. This chain's CDR3 is CASSVRQNLQEAQYF. In DNA form, the CDR3 reads TGTGCCAGCAGCGTCCGACAGAACCTCCAAGAGGCCCAGTACTTC.

CDR3 coding DNA: TGCGCCAGCAGCTCCCGAAGACAGGGTATCGCAATCCGGAATGAGCAGTTCTTC. As protein: CASSSRRQGIAIRNEQFF. The chain employs TRBV5-1 and TRBJ2-1; 7 bases match TRBD1. J gave up 7 bases and V 3 bases, and 19 bases lay outside the gene matches. The germline V gene has CDR1 SGHRS and CDR2 YFSETQ. The CDR3 contains 18 residues.

This clonotype was seen only a few times. The CDR3 reads CASRGQGIGTDTQYF. As DNA, the CDR3 is TGTGCCAGCAGGGGACAGGGGATCGGAACAGATACGCAGTATTTT. The rearrangement joins TRBV9 to TRBJ2-3; 10 nucleotides match TRBD1. The junction had 6 bases not matched to a gene; V was cut back by 5 bases and J by 3 bases. The V gene's germline CDR1 is SGDLS and CDR2 YYNGEE. This CDR3 has 15 residues.

This sequence joins TRBV24-1 and TRBJ2-5; TRBD2 is a possible D gene (7 bases). The CDR3 consists of 13 residues. V was trimmed by 9 bases and J by 3 bases, leaving 13 bases between them. Germline V CDR1 and CDR2: KGHDR, SFDVKD. The CDR3: CATGGRGEETQYF. For the CDR3, the DNA is TGTGCCACCGGGGGGAGGGGGGAAGAGACCCAGTACTTC.

This clonotype was detected many times. V is TRBV10-3 and J is TRBJ2-5; weak D call: TRBD2 (6 bases). The CDR3 has 12 residues. Germline V gene data show CDR1 as ENHRY and CDR2 as SYGVKD. Trimming pared 10 bases from V and 0 bases from J, leaving 9 bases between. The CDR3 DNA reads as TGTGCCACTCGGGGGAACCAAGAGACCCAGTACTTC. Encoded protein: CATRGNQETQYF.

V is TRBV5-5 and J is TRBJ2-3; 8 bases are a match to TRBD2. The CDR3 contains 18 residues. Germline-derived CDR1 and CDR2 are SGHKS and YYEKEE (reference sequence). The V segment lost 2 bases and the J segment 4 bases; nucleotides outside the gene matches: 15. The chain's CDR3 is CASSFGRWGTSGSDTQYF. The CDR3 DNA is TGTGCCAGCAGCTTCGGACGGTGGGGCACTAGCGGATCAGATACGCAGTATTTT.

This clonotype has a count of ten or more. The chain recombines TRBV9 with TRBJ1-4; no clear D gene. The CDR3 runs to 13 residues. V was pared by 3 bases and J by 5 bases, with 8 bases between. Germline CDR1 is SGDLS and CDR2 is YYNGEE. This chain's CDR3 is CASSGEGNEKLFF. The CDR3 nucleotides are TGTGCCAGCAGCGGTGAAGGGAATGAAAAACTGTTTTTT.

The chain couples TRBV19 to TRBJ2-5; TRBD1 agrees at 7 bases. V trimming: 9 bases; J trimming: 5 bases; junction bases outside the gene matches: 9. Germline CDR1 LNHDA, CDR2 SQIVND (reference sequence). The CDR3 totals 13 residues. The DNA of the CDR3 is TGTGCCAGCAGCCGGGGACAGTCGGAGACCCAGTACTTC. Amino acids: CASSRGQSETQYF.

This clonotype occurred a few times. The chain joins TRBV7-9 to TRBJ2-2; the match to TRBD1 covers 11 bases. The J segment lost 4 bases and the V segment lost 6 bases, leaving 7 bases of the junction unmatched. The CDR3 sequence is 16 residues long. Germline V gene data show CDR1 as SEHNR and CDR2 as FQNEAQ (reference sequence). Written as DNA, the CDR3 is TGTGCCAGCAGGACGACCGGGACAGGGGGCACCGGGGAGCTGTTTTTT. This translates into CASRTTGTGGTGELFF.

The chain employs TRBV12-3 or TRBV12-4 and TRBJ1-5; perhaps TRBD1 as D (6 bases). This CDR3 has 17 residues. The V gene lost 1 base and the J gene lost 4 bases, with 17 bases spanning the gap. CDR3 amino acids: CASSLEDRGQGNQPQHF. CDR3 nucleotides: TGTGCCAGCAGTTTAGAGGACCGGGGGCAGGGAAATCAGCCCCAGCATTTT.

This clonotype was picked up a small number of times. For the CDR3, the DNA is TGCAGTGCTGGACGGAACGATAACACTGAAGCTTTCTTT. It yields the protein CSAGRNDNTEAFF. The rearrangement links TRBV20-1 to TRBJ1-1; no clear D gene. In germline, CDR1 is DFQATT, CDR2 SNEGSKA (reference sequence). The CDR3 extends over 13 amino acids. V lost 5 bases and J 2 bases, leaving 12 bases between the germline ends.

The CDR3, as DNA: TGTGCCAGCAGTTTGGGAGGGGGCGGGCGGCCCCAGCATTTT. Amino acid sequence: CASSLGGGGRPQHF. The genes are TRBV12-3 or TRBV12-4 and TRBJ1-5, with 7 nucleotides matching TRBD1. V shed 3 bases and J 9 bases; nucleotides not matched to a gene: 8. This CDR3 comprises 14 residues.

This clonotype was found many times. The V call is TRBV20-1, the J call TRBJ2-4; 11 bases agree with TRBD2. This CDR3 is built from 17 residues. Per the germline V gene, CDR1 is DFQATT and CDR2 is SNEGSKA (reference sequence). The junction had 7 bases not matched to a gene; V was cut back by 3 bases and J by 0 bases. The CDR3 spells CSASPLAGGLAKNIQYF. CDR3 in DNA: TGCAGTGCTAGTCCGCTAGCGGGGGGTCTAGCCAAAAACATTCAGTACTTC.